The present TCR delta chain was sequenced within a study of γδ T cells in repeated Plasmodium falciparum infection. Study-level background: Malian children with intense seasonal malaria exposure were compared with matched Australian children.

CDR1 and CDR2 from the germline V gene are TSWWSYY and QGS. There are 15 residues in the CDR3. TCRdb re-called clones from the multiplex PCR reads via CATT. The data contain tens of thousands of delta-chain clones, 1.4% of them seen just once; the ten biggest clones take up 7% to 9.5%. Bulk repertoires came from Vgamma9/Vdelta2+ or Vdelta2-negative gammadelta T cells flow-sorted from PBMC. This clone was detected only a few times. TCRdb records a much larger clone's protein for this DNA, with a difference at residue 8 that likely arises from a read error; the protein given is the translation of the DNA.

The receptor was isolated from a pool of human donors (malaria-infected and uninfected, not separated). This chain joins TRDV1 and TRDJ1; 9 nucleotides line up with TRDD3. Because TCRdb records no J gene, it was assigned here through a match of the DNA to germline. Material: gamma-delta T cells from blood. Here the CDR3 DNA reads TGTGCTCTTAGGGACTGGGGGACTAACACCGATAAACTCATCTTT. Protein: CALRDWGTNTDKLIF.